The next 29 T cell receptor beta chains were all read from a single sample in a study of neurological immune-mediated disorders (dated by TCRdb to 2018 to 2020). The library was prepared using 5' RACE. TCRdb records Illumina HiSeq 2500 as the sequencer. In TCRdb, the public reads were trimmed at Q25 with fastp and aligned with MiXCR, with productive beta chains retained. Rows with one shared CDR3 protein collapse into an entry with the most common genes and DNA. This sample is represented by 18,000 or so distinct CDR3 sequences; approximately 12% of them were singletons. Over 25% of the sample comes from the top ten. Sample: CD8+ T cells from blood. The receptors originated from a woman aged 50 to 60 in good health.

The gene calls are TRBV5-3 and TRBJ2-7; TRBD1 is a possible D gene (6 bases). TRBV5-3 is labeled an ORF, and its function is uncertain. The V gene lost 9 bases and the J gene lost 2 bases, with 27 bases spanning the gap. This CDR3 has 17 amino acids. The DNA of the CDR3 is TGTGCCATGAGCCCCGTTCCGGGACAAGGGTATCCCTACGAGCAGTACTTC. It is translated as CAMSPVPGQGYPYEQYF.

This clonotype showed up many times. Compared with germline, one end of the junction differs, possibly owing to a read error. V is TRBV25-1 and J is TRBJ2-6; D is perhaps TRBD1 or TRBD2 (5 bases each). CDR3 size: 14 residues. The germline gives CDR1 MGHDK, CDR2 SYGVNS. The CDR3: CASGEGYGANVLTF. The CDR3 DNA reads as TGTGCCAGCGGTGAGGGGTATGGGGCCAACGTCCTGACTTTC.

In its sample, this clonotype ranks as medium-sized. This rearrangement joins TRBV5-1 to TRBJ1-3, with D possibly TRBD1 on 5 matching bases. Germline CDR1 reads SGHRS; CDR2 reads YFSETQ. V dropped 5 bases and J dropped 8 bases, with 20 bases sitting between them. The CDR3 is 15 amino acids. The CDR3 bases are TGCGCCAGCAGGCGAGGGGACCGAACCGAACACACCATATATTTT. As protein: CASRRGDRTEHTIYF.

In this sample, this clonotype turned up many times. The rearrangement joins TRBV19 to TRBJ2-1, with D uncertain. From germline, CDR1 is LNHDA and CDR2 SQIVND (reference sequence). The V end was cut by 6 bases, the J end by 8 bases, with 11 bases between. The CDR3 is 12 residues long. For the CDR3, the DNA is TGTGCCAGTAGCCCATGGGGTCATGAGCAGTTCTTC. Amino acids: CASSPWGHEQFF.

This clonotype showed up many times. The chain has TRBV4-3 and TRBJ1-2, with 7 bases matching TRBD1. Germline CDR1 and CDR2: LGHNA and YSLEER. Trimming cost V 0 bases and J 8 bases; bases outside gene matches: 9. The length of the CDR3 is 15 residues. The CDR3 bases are TGCGCCAGCAGCCAAGATGGGGACAGATGGGGAGGCTACACCTTC. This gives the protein CASSQDGDRWGGYTF.

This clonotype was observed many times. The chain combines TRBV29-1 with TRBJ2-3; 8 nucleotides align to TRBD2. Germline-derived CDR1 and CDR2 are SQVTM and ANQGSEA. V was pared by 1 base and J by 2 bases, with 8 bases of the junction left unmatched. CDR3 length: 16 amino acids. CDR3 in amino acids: CSVEGRTSPNTDTQYF. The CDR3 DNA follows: TGCAGCGTTGAAGGACGGACTAGCCCAAACACAGATACGCAGTATTTT.

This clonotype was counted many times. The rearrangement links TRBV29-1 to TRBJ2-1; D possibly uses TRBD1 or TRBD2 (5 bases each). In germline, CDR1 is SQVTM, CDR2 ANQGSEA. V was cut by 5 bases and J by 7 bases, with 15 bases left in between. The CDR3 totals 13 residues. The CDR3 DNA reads TGCAGCGTTCTTTCCGGGGACGAGAATGAGCAGTTCTTC. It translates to CSVLSGDENEQFF.

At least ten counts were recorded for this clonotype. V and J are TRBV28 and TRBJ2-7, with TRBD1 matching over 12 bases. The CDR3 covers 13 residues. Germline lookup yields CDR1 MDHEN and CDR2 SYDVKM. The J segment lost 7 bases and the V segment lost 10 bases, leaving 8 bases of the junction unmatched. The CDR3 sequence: CATDRDRGQEQYF. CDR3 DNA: TGTGCCACGGACCGGGACAGGGGGCAAGAGCAGTACTTC.

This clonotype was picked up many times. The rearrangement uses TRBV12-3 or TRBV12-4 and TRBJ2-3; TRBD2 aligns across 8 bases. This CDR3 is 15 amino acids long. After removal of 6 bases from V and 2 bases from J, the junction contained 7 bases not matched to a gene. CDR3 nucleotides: TGTGCCAGCAGCCCCGGGGGGGGGTACACAGATACGCAGTATTTT. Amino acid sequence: CASSPGGGYTDTQYF.

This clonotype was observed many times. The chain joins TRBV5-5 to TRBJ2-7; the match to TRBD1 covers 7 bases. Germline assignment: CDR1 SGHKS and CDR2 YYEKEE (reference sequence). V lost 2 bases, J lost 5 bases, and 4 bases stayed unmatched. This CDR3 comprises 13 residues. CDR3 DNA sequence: TGTGCCAGCAGCTTAAGAGGGGGCAACGAGCAGTACTTC. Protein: CASSLRGGNEQYF.

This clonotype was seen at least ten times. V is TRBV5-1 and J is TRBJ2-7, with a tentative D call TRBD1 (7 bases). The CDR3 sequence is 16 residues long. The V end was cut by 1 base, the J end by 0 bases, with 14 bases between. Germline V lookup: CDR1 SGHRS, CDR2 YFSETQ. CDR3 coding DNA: TGCGCCAGCAGCTTGAGCAGGGGGGAAATCTCCTACGAGCAGTACTTC. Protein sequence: CASSLSRGEISYEQYF.

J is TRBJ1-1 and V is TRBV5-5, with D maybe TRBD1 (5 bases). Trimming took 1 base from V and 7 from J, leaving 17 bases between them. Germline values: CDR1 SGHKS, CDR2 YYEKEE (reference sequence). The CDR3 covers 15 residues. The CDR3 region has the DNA TGTGCCAGCAGCTTGAATGACAAGGGGCATGTTGAAGCTTTCTTT. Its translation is CASSLNDKGHVEAFF.

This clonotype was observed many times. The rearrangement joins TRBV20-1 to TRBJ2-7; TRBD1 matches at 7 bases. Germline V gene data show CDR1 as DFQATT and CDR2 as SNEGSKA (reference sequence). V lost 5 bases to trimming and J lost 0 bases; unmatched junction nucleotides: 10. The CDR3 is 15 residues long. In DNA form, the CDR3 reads TGCAGTGCTGATCAACTCCGGGACAGCTCCTACGAGCAGTACTTC. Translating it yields CSADQLRDSSYEQYF.

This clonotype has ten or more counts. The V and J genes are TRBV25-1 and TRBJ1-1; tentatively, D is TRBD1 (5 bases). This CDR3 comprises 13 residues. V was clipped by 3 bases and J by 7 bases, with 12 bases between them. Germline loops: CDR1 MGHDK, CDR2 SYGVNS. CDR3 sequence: CASSEGGFGEAFF. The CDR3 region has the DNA TGTGCCAGCAGTGAGGGGGGATTCGGTGAAGCTTTCTTT.

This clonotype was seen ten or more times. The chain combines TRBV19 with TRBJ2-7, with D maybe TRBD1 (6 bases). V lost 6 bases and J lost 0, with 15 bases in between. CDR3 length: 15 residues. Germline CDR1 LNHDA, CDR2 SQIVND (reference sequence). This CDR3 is CASSVSGVNSYEQYF. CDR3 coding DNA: TGTGCCAGTAGCGTGTCAGGGGTCAACTCCTACGAGCAGTACTTC.

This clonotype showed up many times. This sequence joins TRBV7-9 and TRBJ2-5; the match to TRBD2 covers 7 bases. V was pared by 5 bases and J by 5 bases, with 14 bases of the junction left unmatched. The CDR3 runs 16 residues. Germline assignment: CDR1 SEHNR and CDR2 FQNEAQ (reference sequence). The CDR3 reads CASSPSIGGSVETQYF. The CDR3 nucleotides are TGTGCCAGCAGCCCCTCTATCGGCGGGAGCGTGGAGACCCAGTACTTC.

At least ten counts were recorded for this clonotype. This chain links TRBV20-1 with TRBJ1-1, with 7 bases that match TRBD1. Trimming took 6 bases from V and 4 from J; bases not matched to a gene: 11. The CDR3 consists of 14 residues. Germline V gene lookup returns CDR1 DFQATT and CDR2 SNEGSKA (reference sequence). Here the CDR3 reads CSADPGQRTTEAFF. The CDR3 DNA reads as TGCAGTGCGGATCCGGGACAGAGAACCACTGAAGCTTTCTTT.

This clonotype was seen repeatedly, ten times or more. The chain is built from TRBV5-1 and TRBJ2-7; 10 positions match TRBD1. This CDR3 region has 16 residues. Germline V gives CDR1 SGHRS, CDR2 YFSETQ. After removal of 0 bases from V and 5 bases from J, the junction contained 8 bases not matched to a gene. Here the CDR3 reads CASSLGGQGIFHEQYF. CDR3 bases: TGCGCCAGCAGCTTGGGGGGACAGGGGATTTTTCACGAGCAGTACTTC.

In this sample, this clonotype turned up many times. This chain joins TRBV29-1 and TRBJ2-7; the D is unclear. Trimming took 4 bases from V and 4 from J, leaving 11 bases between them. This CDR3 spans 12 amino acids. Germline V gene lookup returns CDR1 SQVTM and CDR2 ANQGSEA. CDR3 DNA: TGCAGCGTTGTTCAGCGTGGTTACGAGCAGTACTTC. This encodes CSVVQRGYEQYF.

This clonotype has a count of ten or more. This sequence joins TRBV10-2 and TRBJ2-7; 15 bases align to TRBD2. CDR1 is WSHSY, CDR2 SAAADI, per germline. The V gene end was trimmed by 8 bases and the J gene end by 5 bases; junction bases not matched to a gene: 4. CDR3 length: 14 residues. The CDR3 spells CASGTSGGLDEQYF. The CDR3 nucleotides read TGCGCCAGCGGGACTAGCGGGGGGCTCGACGAGCAGTACTTC.

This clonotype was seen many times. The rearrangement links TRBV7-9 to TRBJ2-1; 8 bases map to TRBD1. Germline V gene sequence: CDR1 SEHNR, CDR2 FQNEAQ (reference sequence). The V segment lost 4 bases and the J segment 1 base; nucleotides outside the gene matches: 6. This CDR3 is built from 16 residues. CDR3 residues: CASSSLTGGSYNEQFF. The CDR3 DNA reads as TGTGCCAGCAGCTCACTAACAGGGGGATCCTACAATGAGCAGTTCTTC.

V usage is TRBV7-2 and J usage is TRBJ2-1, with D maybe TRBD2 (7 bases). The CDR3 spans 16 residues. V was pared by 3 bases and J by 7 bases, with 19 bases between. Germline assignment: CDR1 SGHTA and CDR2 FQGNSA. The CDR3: CASSFSQGGVLNEQFF. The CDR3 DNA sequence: TGTGCCAGCAGCTTTTCACAAGGGGGGGTGTTGAATGAGCAGTTCTTC. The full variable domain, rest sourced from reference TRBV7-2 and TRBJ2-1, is GAGVSQSPSNKVTEKGKDVELRCDPISGHTALYWYRQSLGQGLEFLIYFQGNSAPDKSGLPSDRFSAERTGGSVSTLTIQRTQQEDSAVYLCASSFSQGGVLNEQFFGPGTRLTVL.

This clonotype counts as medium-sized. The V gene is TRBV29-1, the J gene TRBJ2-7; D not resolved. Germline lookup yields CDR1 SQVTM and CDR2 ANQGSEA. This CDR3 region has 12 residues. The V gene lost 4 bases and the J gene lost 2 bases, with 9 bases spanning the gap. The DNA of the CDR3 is TGCAGCGTTGTTCGTGGGACCTACGAGCAGTACTTC. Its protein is CSVVRGTYEQYF.

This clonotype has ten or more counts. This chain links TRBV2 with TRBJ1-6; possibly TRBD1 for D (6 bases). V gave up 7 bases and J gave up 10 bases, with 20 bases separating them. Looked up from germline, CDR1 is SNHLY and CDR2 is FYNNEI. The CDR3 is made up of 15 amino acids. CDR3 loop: CASNLQGPVGSPLHF. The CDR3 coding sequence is TGTGCCAGCAACCTACAGGGCCCCGTTGGATCACCCCTCCACTTT.

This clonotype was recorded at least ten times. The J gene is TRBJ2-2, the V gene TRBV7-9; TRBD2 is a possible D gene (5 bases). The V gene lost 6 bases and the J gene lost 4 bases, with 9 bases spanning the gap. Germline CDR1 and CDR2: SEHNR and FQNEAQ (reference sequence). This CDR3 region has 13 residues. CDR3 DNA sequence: TGTGCCAGCAGACCCGAGGGCACCGGGGAGCTGTTTTTT. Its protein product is CASRPEGTGELFF.

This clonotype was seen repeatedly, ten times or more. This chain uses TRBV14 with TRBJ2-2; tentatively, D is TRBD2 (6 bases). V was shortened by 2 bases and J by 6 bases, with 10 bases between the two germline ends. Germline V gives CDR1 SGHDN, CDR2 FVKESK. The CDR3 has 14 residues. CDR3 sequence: CASSQRLDPGELFF. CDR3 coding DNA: TGTGCCAGCAGCCAAAGACTAGACCCCGGGGAGCTGTTTTTT.

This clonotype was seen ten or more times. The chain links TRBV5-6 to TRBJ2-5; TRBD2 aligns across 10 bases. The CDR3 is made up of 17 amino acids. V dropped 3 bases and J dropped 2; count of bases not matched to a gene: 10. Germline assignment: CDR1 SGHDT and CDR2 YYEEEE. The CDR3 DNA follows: TGTGCCAGCAGCTATGATCTAGCGGGAGCCCCACAAGAGACCCAGTACTTC. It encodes CASSYDLAGAPQETQYF.

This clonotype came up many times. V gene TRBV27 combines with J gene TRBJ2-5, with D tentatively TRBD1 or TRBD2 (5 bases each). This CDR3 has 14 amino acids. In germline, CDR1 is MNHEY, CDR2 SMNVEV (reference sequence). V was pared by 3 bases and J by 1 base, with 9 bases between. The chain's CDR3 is CASSFSGGQETQYF. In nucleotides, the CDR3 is TGTGCCAGCAGTTTTAGTGGGGGCCAAGAGACCCAGTACTTC.

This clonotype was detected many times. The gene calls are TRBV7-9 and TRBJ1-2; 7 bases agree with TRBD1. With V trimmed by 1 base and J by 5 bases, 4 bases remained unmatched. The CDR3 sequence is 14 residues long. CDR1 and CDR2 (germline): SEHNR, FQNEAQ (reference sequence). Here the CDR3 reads CASSLGGQYYGYTF. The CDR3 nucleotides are TGTGCCAGCAGCTTAGGGGGACAGTATTATGGCTACACCTTC. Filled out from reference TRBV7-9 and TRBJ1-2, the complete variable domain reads DTGVSQNPRHKITKRGQNVTFRCDPISEHNRLYWYRQTLGQGPEFLTYFQNEAQLEKSRLLSDRFSAERPKGSFSTLEIQRTEQGDSAMYLCASSLGGQYYGYTFGSGTRLTVV.